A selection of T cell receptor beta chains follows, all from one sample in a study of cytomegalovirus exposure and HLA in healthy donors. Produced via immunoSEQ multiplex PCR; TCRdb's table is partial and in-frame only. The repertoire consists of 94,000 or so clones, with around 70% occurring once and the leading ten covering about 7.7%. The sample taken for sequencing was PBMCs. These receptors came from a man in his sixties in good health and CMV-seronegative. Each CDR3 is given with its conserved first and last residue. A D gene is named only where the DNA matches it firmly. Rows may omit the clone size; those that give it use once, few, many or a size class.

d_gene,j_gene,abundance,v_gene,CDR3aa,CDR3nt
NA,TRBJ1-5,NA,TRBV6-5,CASSPTVRNQPQHF,TGTGCCAGCAGTCCGACAGTTCGCAATCAGCCCCAGCATTTT
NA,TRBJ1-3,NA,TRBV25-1,CASSEFGGILSGNTIYF,TGTGCCAGCAGTGAATTCGGGGGTATCCTCTCTGGAAACACCATATATTTT
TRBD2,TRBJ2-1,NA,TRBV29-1,CSAGLAGGLRSNEQFF,TGCAGCGCTGGACTAGCGGGAGGGCTTCGAAGCAATGAGCAGTTCTTC
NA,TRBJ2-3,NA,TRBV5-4,CASSLAGEGTDTQYF,TGTGCCAGCAGCTTGGCGGGAGAAGGCACAGATACGCAGTATTTT
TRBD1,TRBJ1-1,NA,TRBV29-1,CSARTGGETEAFF,TGCAGCGCTCGCACAGGGGGGGAGACTGAAGCTTTCTTT
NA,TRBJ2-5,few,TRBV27,CASTWSQGKTQYF,TGTGCCAGCACGTGGAGCCAGGGAAAGACCCAGTACTTC
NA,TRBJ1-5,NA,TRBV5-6,CASSFSRAPPQHF,TGTGCCAGCAGCTTTAGCAGGGCTCCGCCCCAGCATTTT
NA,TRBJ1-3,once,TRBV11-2,CASSSSRGNTIYF,TGTGCCAGCAGCTCCAGTCGGGGGAACACCATATATTTT
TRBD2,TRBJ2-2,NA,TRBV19,CASSRLARNTGELFF,TGTGCCAGTAGTCGACTAGCGCGGAACACCGGGGAGCTGTTTTTT
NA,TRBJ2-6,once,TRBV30,CACGIAGANVLTF,TGTGCCTGTGGCATCGCTGGGGCCAACGTCCTGACTTTC
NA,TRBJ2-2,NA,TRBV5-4,CASSLEGDTGELFF,TGTGCCAGCAGCCTCGAGGGAGACACCGGGGAGCTGTTTTTT
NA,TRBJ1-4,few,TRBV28,CASSPPEATNEKLFF,TGTGCCAGCAGTCCCCCAGAGGCAACTAATGAAAAACTGTTTTTT
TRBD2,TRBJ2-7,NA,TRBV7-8,CASSLAVREALYEQYF,TGTGCCAGCAGCTTAGCAGTCCGGGAGGCCCTTTACGAGCAGTACTTC
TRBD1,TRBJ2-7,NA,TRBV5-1,CASSPAEGAYYEQYF,TGCGCCAGCAGCCCGGCCGAGGGGGCGTATTACGAGCAGTACTTC
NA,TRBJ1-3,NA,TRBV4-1,CASSPPGPNSGNTIYF,TGCGCCAGCAGCCCCCCAGGGCCCAACTCTGGAAACACCATATATTTT
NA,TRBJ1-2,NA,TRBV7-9,CASLREYYGYTF,TGTGCCAGCCTAAGGGAGTACTATGGCTACACCTTC
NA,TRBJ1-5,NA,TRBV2,CASVGGRANQPQHF,TGTGCCAGCGTGGGAGGCAGGGCTAATCAGCCCCAGCATTTT
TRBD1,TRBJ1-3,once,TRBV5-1,CASSLAGQSSGNTIYF,TGCGCCAGCAGCTTGGCGGGACAGAGCTCTGGAAACACCATATATTTT
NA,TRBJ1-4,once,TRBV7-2,CASSLGGNEKLFF,TGTGCCAGCAGCTTAGGAGGGAATGAAAAACTGTTTTTT
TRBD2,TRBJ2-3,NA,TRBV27,CATISLAGGEYTQYF,TGTGCCACTATCTCGCTAGCGGGGGGCGAATATACGCAGTATTTT
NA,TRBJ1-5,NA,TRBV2,CASSITKGGQPQHF,TGTGCCAGCAGTATAACAAAAGGAGGTCAGCCCCAGCATTTT
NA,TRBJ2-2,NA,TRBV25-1,CASSTPGTGELFF,TGTGCCAGCAGTACTCCGGGAACCGGGGAGCTGTTTTTT